This T cell receptor (beta chain) was captured by sequencing in a study (dated by TCRdb to between 2015 and 2016). This clonotype was picked up many times. Its antigen is unknown. Within one base of it there is no much larger clone, and no base qualities were kept. Library prep was done by RT-PCR. Reads for this sample came from an Illumina MiSeq. In-frame beta chains were kept once TCRdb had trimmed the public reads at Q25 with fastp and called clones with MiXCR. Records with the same CDR3 protein are collapsed into one entry carrying the most frequent genes and DNA. The sample profile shows about 700,000 distinct CDR3 sequences; around 14% of them were found once. The ten largest account for roughly 3.6% of the sample. The specimen sequenced was memory CD4+ T cells from blood. This sequence originates from a female donor in good health, serving as a healthy control.

Here the CDR3 is given as CASSPRQGQETQYF. The DNA sequence is TGTGCCAGCTCGCCCAGACAGGGACAAGAGACCCAGTACTTC. This receptor chain uses TRBV18 and TRBJ2-5, with 7 bases matching TRBD1. Germline trimming amounts to 6 bases on V and 2 bases on J, with 6 as the count of junction bases outside the gene matches. The germline V gene yields KGHSH for CDR1 and LQKENI for CDR2. From cysteine to phenylalanine, the CDR3 is 14 amino acids long. The entry retains the CDR3 DNA only, 42 bases that are in frame from base 1.